This paragraph reports one TCR beta chain. What this receptor recognizes is not known. There are no base qualities to consult, and no much larger clone falls within one base. These data originate in a study of T cell responses to AZD1222 COVID-19 vaccine (dated by TCRdb to the early 2020s). A note on the overall study: A total of 233 trial participants underwent TCR sequencing, of whom about 200 had received two doses of AZD1222 and around 26 had received two doses of the MenACWY control vaccine. Trial participants were enrolled into age subgroups of 18-55, 56-69 and 70-plus years, which contained around 140, 26 and 57 TCR-sequenced participants, respectively. The investigation overall reported the following: The 56-69-year group was small, and its depth increase did not reach significance, likely because of low power. After two AZD1222 doses, both the breadth and the depth of spike-specific TCRs were significantly higher than at day 0 and than in MenACWY recipients. Only six AZD1222 recipients were SARS-CoV-2 seropositive at baseline, limiting conclusions about previously exposed vaccinees. The whole spike protein was spanned by vaccine-associated CD4 TCRs, and dominant responses were seen in regions 160-218 and 743-854. Most participants were white British and females outnumbered males, and the authors suggested that clonal diversity may have been underestimated. Reportedly, almost half of the unique spike-specific TCRs recognized epitopes lying outside the regions that are mutated in the B.1.351 and B.1.1.7 variants. No day 14 peak-response samples were available, so repertoires were characterized only after the peak T cell response.

CDR1 and CDR2 are drawn from the germline V gene: SQVTM, ANQGSEA. The CDR3 contains 15 residues, cysteine and phenylalanine counted. Of all the DNA, just the CDR3 is kept, 45 bases in frame from base 1. The V end gives up 4 bases and the J end 5 bases, leaving 12 bases in the junction not matched to a gene. Explained via the paper, the time point label denotes: about 28 days (+/-7) after the second vaccine dose. AZD1222 recipients whose second dose came at about 4 weeks and those whose second dose came at about 12 weeks were combined into one group, since spike-specific TCR depth and breadth did not differ between the two schedules. Vaccinee samples were obtained from the UK trials COV001 and COV002, which included a single-blind randomized controlled phase 2/3 trial of AZD1222 (ChAdOx1 nCoV-19) in healthy adults. Trial participant PBMC samples were collected at day 0 and day 28 after the second dose for TCRbeta chain sequencing.

The CDR3 regions of human TCRbeta chains were analyzed by immunosequencing. The study's processing was this. TCRs in the repertoires were matched against a reference library of SARS-CoV-2-specific TCRs that had been generated with the MIRA antigen-specificity platform. Breadth was defined as the fraction of unique TCRs that were SARS-CoV-2-associated. Depth was defined as the fraction of total T cells that were SARS-CoV-2-associated. Using the MIRA data, each spike-specific TCR was mapped to the spike region that the TCR reacts to and placed in a CD4 or CD8 class. Log10-transformed breadth and depth values were compared by one-way ANOVA with Sidak's multiple comparisons tests. TCRdb took this table from immuneACCESS and kept in-frame rearrangements with V and J called. Such tables lack part of the clones; where checked against another copy, unresolved V genes explain under half of the gap, and the rest is unexplained. The DNA gave D and trimming, while V, J and clone size come from that table. The sample table lists about 81,000 clones, over 80% of them with a count of one. The ten most abundant clones make up approximately 10% of the sample.

The chain uses TRBV29-1 and TRBJ2-7, with TRBD1 identical over 9 junction bases. The starting material was peripheral blood, obtained 28 days after the second AZD1222 dose. The receptor was isolated from an adult who received the AZD1222 COVID-19 vaccine. The nucleotide sequence reads TGCAGCGTTGGACTCCAGGGACAGGGAATCAACGAGCAGTACTTC. Translated, this gives CSVGLQGQGINEQYF.